A single sample is the source of the 16 T cell receptor beta chains below, sequenced in a study of OX40 agonist ivuxolimab in advanced cancers. The data were produced by immunoSEQ multiplex PCR, yet TCRdb's version contains in-frame clones alone and is incomplete. Of roughly 87,000 clones listed, roughly nine tenths are singletons. The sequencing used CD4+ or CD8+ T cells sorted from blood, collected in a trial of the OX40 agonist ivuxolimab. The receptors originated from an adult with an advanced solid tumor such as melanoma, head and neck, liver or kidney cancer.

CDR3 protein: CASSPLGAGGVDTEAFF. The DNA of the CDR3 is TGTGCCAGCAGCCCGCTCGGGGCAGGGGGCGTCGACACTGAAGCTTTCTTT. This sequence joins TRBV5-4 and TRBJ1-1; 8 bases line up with TRBD1. This CDR3 is built from 17 residues. J lost 3 bases, V lost 4 bases, and 14 bases had no gene match. Per germline, CDR1 SGHNT and CDR2 YYREEE (reference sequence).

This chain connects TRBV9 to TRBJ1-5; D unresolved. The germline gives CDR1 SGDLS, CDR2 YYNGEE. Trimming left V 3 bases short and J 5 bases short, with 12 bases between. CDR3 length: 14 amino acids. DNA of the CDR3: TGTGCCAGCAGCGGGGGAGGGTCCCATCAGCCCCAGCATTTT. Translated: CASSGGGSHQPQHF.

The chain recombines TRBV28 with TRBJ2-2; D is unclear. V was cut by 6 bases and J by 7 bases, with 9 bases left in between. The CDR3 sequence is 12 residues long. Germline CDR1 MDHEN, CDR2 SYDVKM. The CDR3 DNA follows: TGTGCCAGCAGCCCCTGGGACGGGGAGCTGTTTTTT. As protein: CASSPWDGELFF.

In nucleotides, the CDR3 is TGTGCCAGCAGCGTAGGGGGAGGAGGAACTGAAGCTTTCTTT. Protein product: CASSVGGGGTEAFF. V and J are TRBV9 and TRBJ1-1; D is undetermined. V was trimmed by 0 bases and J by 5 bases, leaving 11 bases between them. The length of the CDR3 is 14 residues. From germline, CDR1 is SGDLS and CDR2 YYNGEE.

The chain combines TRBV28 with TRBJ1-6; TRBD1 matches at 7 bases. The V gene's germline CDR1 is MDHEN and CDR2 SYDVKM. Trimming cost V 2 bases and J 4 bases; bases outside gene matches: 14. The CDR3 length is 19 residues. The CDR3 loop reads CASSLGTASYRGYNSPLHF. Here the CDR3 DNA reads TGTGCCAGCAGTTTAGGGACGGCTAGTTACAGGGGATATAATTCACCCCTCCACTTT.

The chain couples TRBV28 to TRBJ2-7; D gene ambiguous. CDR1 and CDR2 from the germline V gene are MDHEN and SYDVKM. The CDR3 runs 14 residues. Between the trimmed V and J ends, which lost 3 bases and 2 bases, there was a span of 11 bases. This chain's CDR3 is CASSFWGTTYEQYF. The CDR3 region has the DNA TGTGCCAGCAGTTTTTGGGGAACAACCTACGAGCAGTACTTC.

The chain uses TRBV27 and TRBJ1-6; D uncertain. V was clipped by 4 bases and J by 7 bases, with 11 bases between them. Germline CDR1 is MNHEY and CDR2 is SMNVEV (reference sequence). This CDR3 has 14 residues. The CDR3 region is CASSYRVANSPLHF. Here the CDR3 DNA reads TGTGCCAGCAGTTATAGGGTGGCGAATTCACCCCTCCACTTT.

The chain is built from TRBV15 and TRBJ2-7; unclear D gene. Germline CDR1 is LNHNV and CDR2 is YYDKDF (reference sequence). CDR3 length: 13 residues. V dropped 7 bases and J dropped 2 bases, with 12 bases sitting between them. The CDR3 nucleotides are TGTGCCACCACCGACGGAGTAACCTACGAGCAGTACTTC. Residues: CATTDGVTYEQYF.

The count of this clone is one. The chain combines TRBV29-1 with TRBJ2-1; no firm D call. Germline CDR1 reads SQVTM; CDR2 reads ANQGSEA. CDR3 length: 15 residues. V lost 0 bases and J 3 bases, leaving 12 bases between the germline ends. The CDR3 DNA follows: TGCAGCGTTGAAGATGGGGTGGCCTTCTACAATGAGCAGTTCTTC. Translating it yields CSVEDGVAFYNEQFF.

This chain uses TRBV30 with TRBJ1-6, with D perhaps TRBD1 (5 bases). Trimming shortened V by 1 base and J by 15 bases, and 19 bases separated the two germline ends. The CDR3 runs 14 residues. Per the germline V gene, CDR1 is GTSNPN and CDR2 is SVGIG (reference sequence). For the CDR3, the DNA is TGTGCCTGGAGTGGTGAACAGGTGCCGCTCCACCTCCACTTT. It encodes CAWSGEQVPLHLHF.

This chain's CDR3 is CASSDMDQPSGEQFF. Written as DNA, the CDR3 is TGTGCCAGCAGTGATATGGACCAACCGTCGGGGGAGCAGTTCTTC. This chain uses TRBV25-1 with TRBJ2-1, with D possibly matching TRBD2 (5 bases). This CDR3 has 15 residues. The V and J ends lost 3 bases and 10 bases respectively, with 19 bases between them. Germline-derived CDR1 and CDR2 are MGHDK and SYGVNS.

This sequence joins TRBV6-5 and TRBJ2-7; TRBD2 matches at 11 bases. V was clipped by 2 bases and J by 4 bases; unmatched bases: 7. This CDR3 is built from 16 residues. Germline V gives CDR1 MNHEY, CDR2 SVGAGI. The CDR3 sequence is CASSYLTSGGPYEQYF. CDR3 DNA: TGTGCCAGCAGTTACCTTACTAGCGGGGGACCTTACGAGCAGTACTTC.

The chain is built from TRBV11-2 and TRBJ2-5; TRBD1 matches 8 bases. With V trimmed by 9 bases and J by 0 bases, 6 bases remained unmatched. The CDR3 sequence is 14 residues long. Germline loops: CDR1 SGHAT, CDR2 FQNNGV. The CDR3 loop reads CASIGTGNQETQYF. CDR3 nucleotide sequence: TGTGCCAGTATAGGGACAGGAAACCAAGAGACCCAGTACTTC.

The chain uses TRBV6-5 and TRBJ2-1; no reliable D call. The CDR3 length is 12 residues. Germline CDR1 MNHEY, CDR2 SVGAGI. V lost 4 bases, J lost 2 bases, and 3 bases lay in between. The CDR3 bases are TGTGCCAGCAGTTCAGCCTACAATGAGCAGTTCTTC. It specifies CASSSAYNEQFF.

This chain connects TRBV21-1 to TRBJ1-5; the table's D call of TRBD1 was not tested on the DNA. TRBV21-1 counts as a pseudogene. The CDR3 has 13 amino acids. CDR3 in amino acids: CASSDSDNQPQHF. The CDR3 coding sequence is TGTGCCAGCAGCGACAGCGACAATCAGCCCCAGCATTTT.

V and J are TRBV19 and TRBJ2-1; TRBD1 matches at 8 bases. Germline V gene sequence: CDR1 LNHDA, CDR2 SQIVND (reference sequence). The CDR3 extends over 16 amino acids. Losses at the gene ends were 5 bases for V and 2 bases for J; bases not matched to a gene: 8. CDR3: CASSHGQGGTYNEQFF. The CDR3, as DNA: TGTGCCAGTAGTCATGGACAGGGTGGGACCTACAATGAGCAGTTCTTC. The entire variable domain, with the rest obtained from reference TRBV19 and TRBJ2-1, is as follows: DGGITQSPKYLFRKEGQNVTLSCEQNLNHDAMYWYRQDPGQGLRLIYYSQIVNDFQKGDIAEGYSVSREKKESFPLTVTSAQKNPTAFYLCASSHGQGGTYNEQFFGPGTRLTVL.